This TCR beta chain originates from a study of OX40 agonist ivuxolimab in advanced cancers. Background on the study: Aged about 20 to 85 with a mean of approximately 60 years, they were 82.7% male.

Germline lookup yields CDR1 MNHEY and CDR2 SMNVEV (reference sequence). The CDR3 loop spans 14 amino acids. The ends lost 4 bases at V and 6 bases at J; junction bases unmatched: 5. Repertoires were generated with immunoSEQ multiplex PCR, while TCRdb's copy carries only in-frame clones and drops some. This table has roughly 56,000 clones, around four fifths appearing once. Sequences were derived from CD4+ or CD8+ T cells sorted from blood, sampled in a trial of the OX40 agonist ivuxolimab. The clonotype was recovered from an adult with an advanced solid tumor such as melanoma, head and neck, liver or kidney cancer. This rearrangement joins TRBV27 to TRBJ2-2, with TRBD1 identical over 7 bases. CDR3 in amino acids: CASSSPQGAGELFF. DNA of the CDR3: TGTGCCAGCAGTTCTCCTCAGGGGGCCGGGGAGCTGTTTTTT.